This T cell receptor beta chain was profiled in a study of technical replicates of blood from several donors. Data came from immunoSEQ multiplex PCR; TCRdb stores just in-frame clones and leaves some out. The sample includes roughly 50,000 clones, about 94% seen only once; the top ten take roughly 4.3%. The V end was cut by 3 bases, the J end by 0 bases, with 12 bases between. Germline V gives CDR1 MDHEN, CDR2 SYDVKM. The CDR3 is 17 residues long. The receptor was derived from a human donor in good health. Some clones in this sample may be carry-over from other donors' samples. The sequencing sample was made of PBMCs. The rearrangement joins TRBV28 to TRBJ1-6; D unresolved. The CDR3 loop reads CASSFERSSSYNSPLHF. In DNA form, the CDR3 reads TGTGCCAGCAGTTTCGAACGCTCGAGCTCCTATAATTCACCCCTCCACTTT.